Presented here are 32 T cell receptor beta chains from one specimen sequenced in a study of T cells in Graves' hyperthyroidism and ophthalmopathy. Amplified TCR beta CDR3 regions came from RNA transcripts. The TCR CDR3 first-round RT-PCR relied on the HTBI primer set. In TCRdb, the multiplex PCR reads were re-called with MiXCR into one record per CDR3 protein. The data contain around 350,000 distinct CDR3 sequences, approximately 19% of them singletons. Sequencing was done on a sample of blood. These receptors came from a woman under 30 with Graves' hyperthyroidism.

This clonotype was observed many times. The chain has TRBV28 and TRBJ1-3; D is perhaps TRBD1 (6 bases). The CDR3 covers 15 residues. Germline V gene data show CDR1 as MDHEN and CDR2 as SYDVKM. Trimming left V 6 bases short and J 5 bases short, with 17 bases between. For the CDR3, the DNA is TGTGCCAGCAGCTCAGCGGGGGCCCGAAGAAACACCATATATTTT. Translating it yields CASSSAGARRNTIYF. The full variable domain, completed using reference TRBV28 and TRBJ1-3, is DVKVTQSSRYLVKRTGEKVFLECVQDMDHENMFWYRQDPGLGLRLIYFSYDVKMKEKGDIPEGYSVSREKKERFSLILESASTNQTSMYLCASSSAGARRNTIYFGEGSWLTVV.

This rearrangement joins TRBV4-1 to TRBJ2-2; the match to TRBD1 covers 10 bases. This CDR3 comprises 17 residues. The trim removed 1 base at V and 7 bases at J, leaving 9 bases unmatched. Looked up from germline, CDR1 is MGHRA and CDR2 is YSYEKL. For the CDR3, the DNA is TGCGCCAGCAGCCAAGGCATCCGGACAGGGGGAAACGGGGAGCTGTTTTTT. Protein: CASSQGIRTGGNGELFF.

This clonotype was counted many times. V and J are TRBV12-5 and TRBJ1-2; D is undetermined. The CDR3 covers 12 residues. The V end lost 1 base, the J end lost 7 bases, and 7 bases lay between the germline ends. In germline, CDR1 is LGHNT, CDR2 FRNRAP. The CDR3 spells CASGLGGAGYTF. Here the CDR3 DNA reads TGTGCTAGTGGTTTGGGAGGAGCTGGCTACACCTTC.

The sample holds many counts of this clonotype. This chain connects TRBV6-1 to TRBJ2-7; weak D call: TRBD2 (5 bases). Trimming pared 7 bases from V and 2 bases from J, leaving 15 bases between. The germline gives CDR1 MNHNS, CDR2 SASEGT. The CDR3 runs to 14 residues. This CDR3 is CASTPGVGTYEQYF. DNA of the CDR3: TGTGCCAGCACTCCCGGGGTGGGGACCTACGAGCAGTACTTC.

In its sample, this clonotype was seen many times. The J gene is TRBJ1-2, the V gene TRBV12-3 or TRBV12-4; maybe TRBD1 (6 bases). The CDR3 spans 15 residues. V lost 5 bases, J lost 1 base, and 14 bases lay in between. CDR3 nucleotides: TGTGCCAGCAGTCCTGACAGGTTCGGTAACTATGGCTACACCTTC. It specifies CASSPDRFGNYGYTF.

V is TRBV6-2 or TRBV6-3 and J is TRBJ2-7, with D unresolved. The V and J ends lost 6 bases and 9 bases respectively, with 12 bases between them. Per the germline V gene, CDR1 is MNHEY and CDR2 is SVGEGT. The CDR3 loop spans 11 amino acids. CDR3 in DNA: TGTGCCAGCAGCCTAGAAATGGTGCAGTACTTC. It translates to CASSLEMVQYF.

The chain has TRBV5-1 and TRBJ2-7, with 7 bases fitting TRBD1. Germline lookup yields CDR1 SGHRS and CDR2 YFSETQ. CDR3 length: 15 amino acids. The trim removed 3 bases at V and 7 bases at J, leaving 13 bases unmatched. The CDR3 bases are TGCGCCAGCAGCTCCCAGGGAAGGGGGCTTGGGGAGCAGTACTTC. Its translation is CASSSQGRGLGEQYF.

This clonotype has a count of ten or more. The V call is TRBV28, the J call TRBJ2-7; a possible D gene is TRBD1 (6 bases). The CDR3 has 15 residues. Germline assignment: CDR1 MDHEN and CDR2 SYDVKM. The V gene lost 3 bases and the J gene lost 5 bases, with 17 bases spanning the gap. This CDR3 is CASSFPGAQGNEQYF. For the CDR3, the DNA is TGTGCCAGCAGTTTCCCGGGCGCACAGGGAAACGAGCAGTACTTC.

V usage is TRBV11-2 and J usage is TRBJ2-7; 10 nucleotides match TRBD2. The CDR3 is 14 amino acids. Germline CDR1 and CDR2: SGHAT and FQNNGV. With V trimmed by 5 bases and J by 7 bases, 8 bases remained unmatched. CDR3 residues: CASSPGLASREQYF. CDR3 DNA: TGTGCCAGCAGCCCGGGACTAGCGTCCCGAGAGCAGTACTTC.

This clonotype was counted at least ten times. V usage is TRBV11-2 and J usage is TRBJ1-2; D unclear. Per germline, CDR1 SGHAT and CDR2 FQNNGV. The CDR3 loop spans 13 amino acids. Trimming cost V 5 bases and J 8 bases, with 15 bases left between them. CDR3 region: CASSNRGGGGYTF. Here the CDR3 DNA reads TGTGCCAGCAGCAACCGGGGTGGAGGAGGCTACACCTTC.

This clonotype was seen repeatedly, ten times or more. V is TRBV6-5 and J is TRBJ2-7, with D unresolved. The V and J ends lost 0 bases and 7 bases respectively, with 13 bases between them. The length of the CDR3 is 14 residues. Germline loops: CDR1 MNHEY, CDR2 SVGAGI. The chain's CDR3 is CASSYSRALGEQYF. The CDR3 DNA is TGTGCCAGCAGTTACTCGAGAGCCCTAGGTGAGCAGTACTTC.

This clonotype was found many times. V gene TRBV6-5 combines with J gene TRBJ1-3; a weak D match, TRBD1 (5 bases). V was trimmed by 5 bases and J by 3 bases, leaving 11 bases between them. Germline V gene lookup returns CDR1 MNHEY and CDR2 SVGAGI. There are 14 residues in the CDR3. DNA for the CDR3: TGTGCCAGCAGTCCTGATGGGGGTGGAAACACCATATATTTT. Residues: CASSPDGGGNTIYF.

The chain recombines TRBV6-1 with TRBJ1-5; a weak D match, TRBD1 (6 bases). The CDR3 loop spans 13 amino acids. The germline V gene has CDR1 MNHNS and CDR2 SASEGT. Trimming shortened V by 7 bases and J by 9 bases, and 16 bases separated the two germline ends. This CDR3 is CASNLGGGRPQHF. DNA of the CDR3: TGTGCCAGCAATCTAGGGGGGGGAAGGCCCCAGCATTTT.

There are many counts of this clonotype. The chain uses TRBV27 and TRBJ2-5, with 11 bases identical to TRBD2. CDR1 and CDR2 from the germline V gene are MNHEY and SMNVEV (reference sequence). V trimming: 6 bases; J trimming: 5 bases; junction bases outside the gene matches: 5. This CDR3 is built from 14 residues. The CDR3 protein is CASRLAGAWETQYF. For the CDR3, the DNA is TGTGCCAGCAGACTAGCGGGGGCCTGGGAGACCCAGTACTTC.

This clonotype has a count of ten or more. The V and J genes are TRBV28 and TRBJ2-7; 7 positions match TRBD2. This CDR3 has 15 residues. Germline CDR1 reads MDHEN; CDR2 reads SYDVKM. Trimming removed 6 bases from V and 2 bases from J; junction bases left unmatched: 10. In DNA form, the CDR3 reads TGTGCCAGCAGGCCGCCTGGGGGGGTAACCTACGAGCAGTACTTC. Translation: CASRPPGGVTYEQYF.

The chain has TRBV7-8 and TRBJ2-7, with D possibly called TRBD1 or TRBD2 (5 bases each). CDR1 and CDR2 from the germline V gene are SGHVS and FQNEAQ. V was pared by 0 bases and J by 0 bases, with 18 bases between. The CDR3 covers 18 residues. The CDR3 DNA is TGTGCCAGCAGCTTAGCGGTGAGGGGTCTTAGTGACTCCTACGAGCAGTACTTC. Protein: CASSLAVRGLSDSYEQYF.

This clonotype was counted many times. The chain uses TRBV19 and TRBJ1-3; TRBD1 might be the D (6 bases). V was clipped by 11 bases and J by 3 bases, with 23 bases between them. The CDR3 spans 16 residues. Germline CDR1 is LNHDA and CDR2 is SQIVND (reference sequence). The CDR3 DNA follows: TGTGCCGGGTACCGGGACACTTTTCTAGGTGGAAACACCATATATTTT. The encoded protein is CAGYRDTFLGGNTIYF.

This clonotype occurred a few times. This chain uses TRBV18 with TRBJ1-3, with 7 bases matching TRBD1. The V segment lost 3 bases and the J segment 0 bases; nucleotides outside the gene matches: 14. CDR3 length: 19 residues. Germline V gene lookup returns CDR1 KGHSH and CDR2 LQKENI. CDR3 DNA: TGTGCCAGCTCACCTTTGGCGGGGGGACAGCTCGTCTCTGGAAACACCATATATTTT. It translates to CASSPLAGGQLVSGNTIYF.

This chain links TRBV6-1 with TRBJ2-5; 7 positions match TRBD2. The CDR3 has 14 residues. Per germline, CDR1 MNHNS and CDR2 SASEGT. With 6 bases clipped from V and 3 bases from J, the junction kept 7 bases outside the gene matches. The CDR3 spells CASRAHAGEETQYF. CDR3 in DNA: TGTGCCAGCAGGGCCCATGCGGGGGAAGAGACCCAGTACTTC.

This clonotype was recorded at least ten times. Here the CDR3 reads CASSYVPQNIQYF. The CDR3 DNA sequence: TGTGCCAGCTCGTATGTACCTCAAAACATTCAGTACTTC. The chain is built from TRBV18 and TRBJ2-4; D gene ambiguous. Germline V gene sequence: CDR1 KGHSH, CDR2 LQKENI. The CDR3 consists of 13 residues. With 6 bases removed from V and 5 bases from J, the gap between germline ends came to 11 bases.

This clonotype came up many times. The chain uses TRBV13 and TRBJ1-2, with no clear D. V shed 0 bases and J shed 4 bases, with 6 bases lying between them. The CDR3 consists of 13 residues. Germline CDR1 and CDR2: PRHDT and FYEKMQ (reference sequence). CDR3 sequence: CASSLGTSYGYTF. In DNA form, the CDR3 reads TGTGCCAGCAGCTTAGGGACTAGCTATGGCTACACCTTC.

At least ten counts were recorded for this clonotype. The chain combines TRBV6-5 with TRBJ2-2; no definite D call. The CDR3 extends over 13 amino acids. V lost 2 bases, J lost 4 bases, and 5 bases lay in between. CDR1 and CDR2 (germline): MNHEY, SVGAGI. The CDR3 sequence: CASSYRTTGELFF. The CDR3 region has the DNA TGTGCCAGCAGTTACCGGACCACCGGGGAGCTGTTTTTT.

This clonotype came up many times. The chain combines TRBV4-2 with TRBJ1-5, with TRBD1 matching 7 bases. With 1 base clipped from V and 6 bases from J, the junction kept 9 bases outside the gene matches. This CDR3 is 16 amino acids long. Germline assignment: CDR1 LGHNA and CDR2 YNFKEQ. CDR3 DNA: TGTGCCAGCAGCCAAGGGCCAACAGGGGAGGCTCAGCCCCAGCATTTT. Translation gives CASSQGPTGEAQPQHF.

With regard to this clonotype: Since a much larger clone is just one base distant, this may be a read error. The CDR3 nucleotides are TGTGCCACCCAGTCCGCTATCTTT. It yields the protein CATQSAIF. The V call is TRBV6-1, the J call TRBJ1-1; D ambiguous. The CDR3 runs 8 residues. Germline assignment: CDR1 MNHNS and CDR2 SASEGT.

The gene calls are TRBV2 and TRBJ1-1; a weak D match, TRBD1 (6 bases). This CDR3 region has 13 residues. With 6 bases removed from V and 4 bases from J, the gap between germline ends came to 12 bases. Per germline, CDR1 SNHLY and CDR2 FYNNEI. The CDR3 DNA reads TGTGCCAGCAGGGACACAGGGCGCACTGAAGCTTTCTTT. Translated, it gives CASRDTGRTEAFF.

This clonotype has a count of ten or more. CDR3 residues: CASSFSRARRGYTGELFF. CDR3 nucleotide sequence: TGTGCCAGCAGCTTTAGTCGGGCACGACGGGGCTACACCGGGGAGCTGTTTTTT. The chain has TRBV11-1 and TRBJ2-2; either TRBD1 or TRBD2 may fit D (5 bases each). Germline CDR1 reads SGHAT; CDR2 reads FQDESV (reference sequence). V lost 3 bases, J lost 3 bases, and 20 bases lay in between. The CDR3 is 18 residues long.

Notes on this clonotype: A much larger clone lies one base from this, so it may be a read error. This rearrangement joins TRBV2 to TRBJ1-2; no clear D gene. The CDR3 spans 11 residues. V lost 7 bases, J lost 4 bases, and 7 bases lay in between. CDR1 and CDR2 from the germline V gene are SNHLY and FYNNEI. This CDR3 is CASTDSYGYTF. CDR3 coding DNA: TGTGCCAGCACTGACTCCTATGGCTACACCTTC. Filled out from reference TRBV2 and TRBJ1-2, the complete variable domain reads EPEVTQTPSHQVTQMGQEVILRCVPISNHLYFYWYRQILGQKVEFLVSFYNNEISEKSEIFDDQFSVERPDGSNFTLKIRSTKLEDSAMYFCASTDSYGYTFGSGTRLTVV.

In this sample, this clonotype turned up a few times. The J gene is TRBJ1-3, the V gene TRBV4-1; no firm D call. This CDR3 contains 13 residues. V lost 8 bases to trimming and J lost 3 bases, with 11 bases between them. Germline assignment: CDR1 MGHRA and CDR2 YSYEKL. CDR3 DNA: TGCGCCAGCTCATTACAAGTTGGAAACACCATATATTTT. Translating it yields CASSLQVGNTIYF.

As to this clonotype: This may arise from a read error, as a much more abundant clone is one base away. Because it lacks the conserved phenylalanine or tryptophan at the end, this CDR3 is likely a read error. The J gene is TRBJ1-5, the V gene TRBV6-1; maybe TRBD1 (5 bases). The CDR3 is 13 amino acids. Deletions cut 11 bases from V and 0 bases from J, with 11 bases between. The V gene's germline CDR1 is MNHNS and CDR2 SASEGT. The CDR3, as DNA: TGTGCCGGGAGAGACAGTAGCAATCAGCCCCAGCATTCT. Translation: CAGRDSSNQPQHS.

In its sample, this clonotype was seen many times. CDR3 in amino acids: CASSLQGTGTEAFF. CDR3 in DNA: TGCGCCAGCAGCCTACAGGGGACGGGCACTGAAGCTTTCTTT. V usage is TRBV5-1 and J usage is TRBJ1-1; TRBD1 matches 7 bases. After removal of 4 bases from V and 4 bases from J, the junction contained 7 bases not matched to a gene. The germline CDR1 and CDR2 sequences are SGHRS and YFSETQ. The length of the CDR3 is 14 residues.

This clonotype has just one count. The J gene is TRBJ1-5, the V gene TRBV19; a possible D gene is TRBD1 (6 bases). This CDR3 has 14 residues. The V gene's germline CDR1 is LNHDA and CDR2 SQIVND (reference sequence). Between the trimmed V and J ends, which lost 8 bases and 6 bases, there was a span of 17 bases. The CDR3 sequence: CASVNRVLSQPQHF. CDR3 DNA: TGTGCCAGTGTTAACAGGGTGTTAAGTCAGCCCCAGCATTTT.

This clonotype was seen repeatedly, ten times or more. A junction boundary mismatches the germline segment, possibly from a read error. The rearrangement joins TRBV6-5 to TRBJ2-7; D is undetermined. There are 15 residues in the CDR3. Germline loops: CDR1 MNHEY, CDR2 SVGAGI. The CDR3 is CASSYYSYLGGEQYF. The CDR3 nucleotides read TGTGCCAGCAGCTACTACTCCTATTTGGGTGGCGAGCAGTACTTC.